These 7 T cell receptor beta chains share one sample of origin, sequenced in a study of T cells expressing NK-cell markers. TCRdb reprocessed the 5' RACE reads, with one entry per CDR3 protein and no DNA. This sample lists 450,000 to 600,000 distinct CDR3 sequences; its ten largest clones have approximately 3.5%. Sequenced sample: blood T cells: a sorted CD56 or NKG2C T cell subset, CD4+ or CD8+ T cells, or bulk PBMC T cells (not recorded which). Source of these receptors: a young man in good health.

The chain is built from TRBV9 and TRBJ2-7; without DNA, the TCRdb call of TRBD2 cannot be checked. In germline, CDR1 is SGDLS, CDR2 YYNGEE. CDR3 length equals 12 residues. CDR3 in amino acids: CATRRGGDEQYF.

The chain has TRBV5-1 and TRBJ2-7; TCRdb's assignment of TRBD1 cannot be checked, as there is no DNA. Germline-derived CDR1 and CDR2 are SGHRS and YFSETQ. This CDR3 is 15 amino acids long. This CDR3 reads CASSLEAGGIYEQYF.

The chain employs TRBV20-1 and TRBJ2-5. Germline values: CDR1 DFQATT, CDR2 SNEGSKA (reference sequence). The CDR3 runs to 13 residues. The CDR3 here is CSAIGQVEETQYF.

The genes are TRBV28 and TRBJ2-7; TCRdb's assignment of TRBD1 cannot be checked, as there is no DNA. This CDR3 has 15 residues. Germline V gene lookup returns CDR1 MDHEN and CDR2 SYDVKM. This CDR3 is CASSLRGGQGGEQYF.

V usage is TRBV5-4 and J usage is TRBJ2-1; with no DNA, the TCRdb D assignment of TRBD1 cannot be verified. The germline V gene encodes CDR1 SGHNT and CDR2 YYREEE (reference sequence). The CDR3 is 12 amino acids. CDR3: CASSSTGAGRFF.

The chain is built from TRBV7-8 and TRBJ2-6. The CDR3 has 17 residues. CDR1 and CDR2 from the germline V gene are SGHVS and FQNEAQ. CDR3 region: CASSLGGRRSGANVLTF.

The chain has TRBV12-3 or TRBV12-4 and TRBJ2-3; TCRdb designates TRBD1, a call that cannot be tested without DNA. This CDR3 has 12 amino acids. CDR3 sequence reads: CASSSPEDTQYF.